Listed here are 29 T cell receptor beta chains from one sample, sequenced in a study of cytomegalovirus exposure and HLA in healthy donors. The PCR had 60 Vbeta and 13 Jbeta primers. Sequencing used immunoSEQ multiplex PCR; TCRdb keeps in-frame clones, though not all of them. The table has about 98,000 clones, roughly 76% seen once. Sequencing input: PBMCs. The receptor source for this set is a man aged 45-65 years in good health and CMV-seronegative.

This chain uses TRBV6-6 with TRBJ2-5; 7 bases are a match to TRBD2. Losses at the gene ends were 0 bases for V and 5 bases for J; bases not matched to a gene: 3. The CDR3 runs 14 residues. The germline V gene encodes CDR1 MNHNY and CDR2 SVGAGI (reference sequence). CDR3 amino acids: CASSYSGGGETQYF. The CDR3 DNA reads TGTGCCAGCAGTTACTCCGGGGGAGGGGAGACCCAGTACTTC.

V is TRBV28 and J is TRBJ1-2, with D unresolved. CDR3 length equals 13 residues. CDR1 and CDR2 from the germline V gene are MDHEN and SYDVKM. Trimming removed 5 bases from V and 13 bases from J, with 20 bases in between. The CDR3: CASSRVLMADRTF. CDR3 nucleotides: TGTGCCAGCAGTCGGGTTTTAATGGCCGACCGCACCTTC.

The rearrangement joins TRBV18 to TRBJ1-5; D gene unclear. Germline V gives CDR1 KGHSH, CDR2 LQKENI. Trimming left V 2 bases short and J 0 bases short, with 5 bases between. The CDR3 spans 14 residues. This chain's CDR3 is CASSPTDSNQPQHF. CDR3 DNA: TGTGCCAGCTCACCAACTGATAGCAATCAGCCCCAGCATTTT.

The V call is TRBV7-8, the J call TRBJ2-7; no clear D gene. CDR3 size: 16 residues. The germline V gene has CDR1 SGHVS and CDR2 FQNEAQ. V gave up 2 bases and J gave up 1 base, with 15 bases separating them. The CDR3 sequence is CASSLFQTFGSYEQYF. CDR3 in DNA: TGTGCCAGCAGCTTATTCCAGACTTTCGGATCCTACGAGCAGTACTTC.

The chain combines TRBV2 with TRBJ1-1; 9 positions agree with TRBD1. The germline V gene encodes CDR1 SNHLY and CDR2 FYNNEI. The CDR3 is 13 amino acids. The junction had 2 bases not matched to a gene; V was cut back by 8 bases and J by 1 base. Here the CDR3 reads CASRQGENTEAFF. The CDR3 nucleotides are TGTGCCAGCCGACAGGGGGAGAACACTGAAGCTTTCTTT.

J is TRBJ1-5 and V is TRBV2; no clear D gene. Germline CDR1 reads SNHLY; CDR2 reads FYNNEI. The CDR3 runs 14 residues. V lost 3 bases to trimming and J lost 3 bases, with 9 bases between them. The CDR3 loop is CASSEQALNQPQHF. CDR3 nucleotides: TGTGCCAGCAGTGAGCAGGCGCTCAATCAGCCCCAGCATTTT.

The V and J genes are TRBV5-1 and TRBJ2-1, with 14 bases fitting TRBD2. CDR3 length equals 15 residues. With V trimmed by 2 bases and J by 9 bases, 4 bases remained unmatched. The germline V gene has CDR1 SGHRS and CDR2 YFSETQ. The CDR3 sequence is CASSFGTSGSFEQFF. DNA for the CDR3: TGCGCCAGCAGCTTTGGGACTAGCGGGAGTTTTGAGCAGTTCTTC.

The CDR3 protein is CASGLSNQPQHF. CDR3 DNA sequence: TGTGCCAGCGGACTTAGCAATCAGCCCCAGCATTTT. The chain recombines TRBV6-8 with TRBJ1-5; D not resolved. Per germline, CDR1 MNHGY and CDR2 SAAAGT. This CDR3 is built from 12 residues. Trimming left V 8 bases short and J 0 bases short, with 5 bases between.

The V and J genes are TRBV7-9 and TRBJ2-7; 9 positions agree with TRBD1. Germline trimming cut 2 bases from V and 1 base from J; bases unmatched to any gene: 9. This CDR3 has 17 amino acids. The germline V gene encodes CDR1 SEHNR and CDR2 FQNEAQ (reference sequence). The CDR3 nucleotides are TGTGCCAGCAGCTTAAATCCGGGACAGGGCAAATCCTACGAGCAGTACTTC. The encoded protein is CASSLNPGQGKSYEQYF.

V usage is TRBV6-5 and J usage is TRBJ2-7; 9 bases fit TRBD1. The V and J ends lost 5 bases and 5 bases, in that order; junction bases with no gene match: 7. Per germline, CDR1 MNHEY and CDR2 SVGAGI. The CDR3 contains 14 residues. The CDR3 loop reads CASSPGQGEDEQYF. The CDR3 DNA reads TGTGCCAGCAGTCCGGGACAGGGTGAGGACGAGCAGTACTTC.

The chain couples TRBV7-2 to TRBJ1-2, with TRBD1 identical over 7 bases. There are 15 residues in the CDR3. Trimming removed 4 bases from V and 10 bases from J; junction bases left unmatched: 15. Germline values: CDR1 SGHTA, CDR2 FQGNSA. The CDR3 coding sequence is TGTGCCAGCAGCTCGCGGCCGGGACAGAGAGAAGACTACACCTTC. It translates to CASSSRPGQREDYTF.

This chain joins TRBV29-1 and TRBJ1-2, with D perhaps matching TRBD1 (5 bases). V gave up 0 bases and J gave up 4 bases, with 12 bases separating them. From germline, CDR1 is SQVTM and CDR2 ANQGSEA. CDR3 length: 14 amino acids. The CDR3 bases are TGCAGCGTTGAAGAAATTGGAGGGGTCTATGGCTACACCTTC. Translated: CSVEEIGGVYGYTF.

This clone has only one observation. V usage is TRBV7-2 and J usage is TRBJ1-5; TRBD1 matches 9 bases. The CDR3 covers 14 residues. V gave up 7 bases and J gave up 3 bases; unmatched junction bases: 4. The germline CDR1 and CDR2 sequences are SGHTA and FQGNSA. CDR3: CASTRTGDNQPQHF. The CDR3 DNA reads as TGTGCCAGCACCCGGACAGGGGACAATCAGCCCCAGCATTTT.

This clone turned up a few times. J is TRBJ2-3 and V is TRBV4-2; D gene uncertain. CDR1 is LGHNA and CDR2 is YNFKEQ in the germline V gene. CDR3 size: 14 residues. V lost 4 bases to trimming and J lost 2 bases, with 10 bases between them. The CDR3 region has the DNA TGTGCCAGCAGCCCTGCCCCAGACACAGATACGCAGTATTTT. Protein sequence: CASSPAPDTDTQYF.

This clone was picked up a small number of times. The CDR3 sequence is CASSSVSTDTQYF. The CDR3 DNA reads TGTGCCAGCAGCTCTGTTAGCACAGATACGCAGTATTTT. This sequence joins TRBV7-3 and TRBJ2-3; the D is unclear. Per germline, CDR1 SGHTA and CDR2 FQGTGA. CDR3 length equals 13 residues. V dropped 4 bases and J dropped 0 bases, with 5 bases sitting between them. Filled out from reference TRBV7-3 and TRBJ2-3, the complete variable domain reads GAGVSQTPSNKVTEKGKYVELRCDPISGHTALYWYRQSLGQGPEFLIYFQGTGAADDSGLPNDRFFAVRPEGSVSTLKIQRTERGDSAVYLCASSSVSTDTQYFGPGTRLTVL.

In regard to this clone: In this CDR3 the conserved last residue, phenylalanine or tryptophan, is missing, so a read error is likely. This chain links TRBV27 with TRBJ2-7, with TRBD2 matching over 10 bases. The CDR3 sequence is 14 residues long. The V gene's germline CDR1 is MNHEY and CDR2 SMNVEV (reference sequence). J gave up 3 bases and V 6 bases, and 5 bases lay outside the gene matches. CDR3 protein: CASRALAGVYEQYL. The CDR3 region has the DNA TGTGCCAGCAGGGCTCTAGCGGGAGTCTACGAGCAGTACCTC.

The V gene is TRBV13, the J gene TRBJ2-5, with a possible D match to TRBD2 (6 bases). Germline V gene sequence: CDR1 PRHDT, CDR2 FYEKMQ (reference sequence). Deletions cut 6 bases from V and 5 bases from J, with 16 bases between. There are 14 residues in the CDR3. CDR3 sequence: CASSSWVAGETQYF. The CDR3 DNA reads as TGTGCCAGCAGTTCATGGGTTGCGGGGGAGACCCAGTACTTC.

V gene TRBV4-1 combines with J gene TRBJ2-7; tentative D call: TRBD2 (6 bases). Trimming pared 0 bases from V and 2 bases from J, leaving 8 bases between. From germline, CDR1 is MGHRA and CDR2 YSYEKL. The CDR3 is 14 amino acids. The CDR3 loop is CASSQEPGAYEQYF. CDR3 DNA: TGCGCCAGCAGCCAAGAGCCGGGGGCCTACGAGCAGTACTTC.

The V and J genes are TRBV19 and TRBJ2-1; 7 positions agree with TRBD2. Trimming took 3 bases from V and 5 from J; bases not matched to a gene: 7. Germline V gene data show CDR1 as LNHDA and CDR2 as SQIVND (reference sequence). This CDR3 is built from 15 residues. DNA of the CDR3: TGTGCCAGTAGTATTGGCGGGAGATCCCACAATGAGCAGTTCTTC. Its protein product is CASSIGGRSHNEQFF. The variable domain in full, with the rest retrieved from reference TRBV19 and TRBJ2-1, is DGGITQSPKYLFRKEGQNVTLSCEQNLNHDAMYWYRQDPGQGLRLIYYSQIVNDFQKGDIAEGYSVSREKKESFPLTVTSAQKNPTAFYLCASSIGGRSHNEQFFGPGTRLTVL.

This clone was recorded a few times. CDR3: CASSPTGTGSKTQYF. CDR3 sequence (DNA): TGTGCCAGCAGCCCAACCGGGACAGGATCGAAGACCCAGTACTTC. This chain uses TRBV11-2 with TRBJ2-5; TRBD1 agrees at 8 bases. There are 15 residues in the CDR3. J lost 6 bases, V lost 5 bases, and 11 bases had no gene match. The V gene's germline CDR1 is SGHAT and CDR2 FQNNGV.

This clone was seen only once. The DNA of the CDR3 is TGTGCCACTCAACGGGGGGCTTTTGGCTACGAGCAGTACTTC. It codes for CATQRGAFGYEQYF. The chain joins TRBV27 to TRBJ2-7, with D possibly matching TRBD2 (7 bases). The CDR3 is 14 residues long. Trimming cost V 10 bases and J 3 bases, with 19 bases left between them. Germline loops: CDR1 MNHEY, CDR2 SMNVEV (reference sequence).

The chain recombines TRBV7-9 with TRBJ2-5, with D tentatively TRBD2 (6 bases). Between the trimmed V and J ends, which lost 5 bases and 2 bases, there was a span of 15 bases. Germline V gene sequence: CDR1 SEHNR, CDR2 FQNEAQ (reference sequence). The CDR3 extends over 15 amino acids. CDR3 sequence reads: CASSPRGGVQETQYF. The CDR3 coding sequence is TGTGCCAGCAGCCCACGCGGAGGGGTTCAAGAGACCCAGTACTTC.

The chain has TRBV7-9 and TRBJ2-1; a possible D gene is TRBD2 (6 bases). V lost 2 bases to trimming and J lost 15 bases, with 14 bases between them. CDR1 SEHNR and CDR2 FQNEAQ come from the germline V gene (reference sequence). The CDR3 runs 12 residues. CDR3 in amino acids: CASSLTPGTPFF. In DNA form, the CDR3 reads TGTGCCAGCAGCTTAACGCCGGGGACTCCGTTCTTC.

The chain has TRBV7-9 and TRBJ1-2; D not certain. There are 14 residues in the CDR3. V was cut by 7 bases and J by 3 bases, with 15 bases left in between. Germline CDR1 is SEHNR and CDR2 is FQNEAQ (reference sequence). The CDR3 nucleotides are TGTGCCAGCACAGGAGCGGGAGGCTACTATGGCTACACCTTC. Amino acid sequence: CASTGAGGYYGYTF.

Comment on this clone: A read error may produce the germline difference seen at one junction end. The chain links TRBV5-5 to TRBJ1-1; D is possibly TRBD1 (5 bases). The germline gives CDR1 SGHKS, CDR2 YYEKEE (reference sequence). The CDR3 is made up of 13 amino acids. The CDR3 protein is CARSLAGRTEAFF. In nucleotides, the CDR3 is TGTGCCAGAAGCTTAGCAGGGAGGACTGAAGCTTTCTTT.

This rearrangement joins TRBV27 to TRBJ2-7; no clear D gene. Germline loops: CDR1 MNHEY, CDR2 SMNVEV (reference sequence). Trimming stripped 0 bases from V and 3 bases from J, with 6 bases between. The length of the CDR3 is 13 residues. The DNA of the CDR3 is TGTGCCAGCAGTTTATCGTCCGGCTACGAGCAGTACTTC. Amino acids: CASSLSSGYEQYF.

This clone was picked up one time. J is TRBJ1-2 and V is TRBV5-5, with TRBD1 matching 7 bases. With V trimmed by 5 bases and J by 0 bases, 4 bases remained unmatched. CDR1 is SGHKS, CDR2 YYEKEE, per germline (reference sequence). There are 14 residues in the CDR3. The CDR3: CASSPTGANYGYTF. In nucleotides, the CDR3 is TGTGCCAGCAGTCCTACAGGGGCTAACTATGGCTACACCTTC.

The chain recombines TRBV6-5 with TRBJ2-3; 8 bases fit TRBD2. This CDR3 region has 15 residues. V shed 5 bases, J shed 0 bases, and the junction held 4 bases outside the gene matches. Germline V gene data show CDR1 as MNHEY and CDR2 as SVGAGI. The CDR3 protein is CASSRAGGSTDTQYF. In nucleotides, the CDR3 is TGTGCCAGCAGTCGCGCGGGGGGCAGCACAGATACGCAGTATTTT.

This clone was found a few times. V and J are TRBV27 and TRBJ2-7; 9 nucleotides agree with TRBD1. CDR3 size: 17 residues. The junction had 14 bases not matched to a gene; V was cut back by 5 bases and J by 3 bases. In germline, CDR1 is MNHEY, CDR2 SMNVEV (reference sequence). CDR3 bases: TGTGCCAGCAGTACACCTACAGGGGGCTTTTTCATCTACGAGCAGTACTTC. Translated, it gives CASSTPTGGFFIYEQYF.